This T cell receptor beta chain was sequenced during a study of human thymus T cells. Produced via immunoSEQ multiplex PCR; TCRdb's table is partial and in-frame only. The sample carries some 57,000 clones, 94% recorded once. The study, taken as a whole, reports: Gene usage for V and J segments appeared biased in thymic and blood repertoires.

Concerning this clone itself: Antigen unknown.

Germline CDR1 and CDR2: SNHLY and FYNNEI. CDR3 length: 14 amino acids. Trimming shortened V by 7 bases and J by 3 bases, and 16 bases separated the two germline ends. Sequenced: blood. This receptor was identified in a boy in the first two years of life with a congenital heart defect but otherwise immunologically healthy. This rearrangement joins TRBV2 to TRBJ2-7, with TRBD2 as a possible D gene (5 bases). CDR3 loop: CASITDVGGYEQYF. For the CDR3, the DNA is TGTGCCAGCATTACGGACGTTGGAGGCTACGAGCAGTACTTC.